This T cell receptor beta chain was identified during a study of blood T cell repertoires in COVID-19. In the source study's methods: Reference gene primer amplification yielded estimated nucleated cell counts. Sequenced by immunoSEQ multiplex PCR; TCRdb stores in-frame clones only, minus some. From that table come the V and J calls and clone size; the DNA was used to work out D and trimming. The sample yields 400,000 to 550,000 clones, roughly 87% seen once. Specimen: PBMCs or T cells enriched from blood (not recorded which). The clonotype originates from a woman aged 18-35 years with acute COVID-19.

CDR3: CASSLSASGAFF. CDR3 DNA sequence: TGTGCCAGCAGCCTTTCCGCCTCGGGAGCTTTCTTT. V is TRBV7-9 and J is TRBJ1-1; unclear D gene. CDR3 length: 12 residues. CDR1 and CDR2 from the germline V gene are SEHNR and FQNEAQ (reference sequence). Trimming removed 5 bases from V and 10 bases from J, with 14 bases in between.